This T cell receptor (beta chain) was captured in a study of blood T cells in healthy people across ages. Study-level background: Capturing about one barcoded beta molecule per two T cells was achieved by template switching. Whole-study findings and limits: Older individuals had lower TCR beta diversity per million T cells (the decline was roughly linear). It was held that diversity estimates obtained from one million T cells represented underestimates.

A note on this clonotype: Antigen unknown.

Then a second PCR, running roughly 6 to 11 cycles, was carried out with a sample-barcoded 5' primer and a J-beta primer mix. Each CDR3 protein is one row after TCRdb ran MiXCR on the 5' RACE reads. The sample records 890,000 or so distinct CDR3 sequences, 60% to 80% being singletons. No fewer than 6 micrograms of total RNA were isolated from every sample. This CDR3 has 15 residues. Germline V lookup: CDR1 SGDLS, CDR2 YYNGEE. Trimming took 4 bases from V and 2 from J, leaving 13 bases between them. The rearrangement links TRBV9 to TRBJ1-5; possibly TRBD1 for D (5 bases). Sequenced material: blood. The sequence came from a young man in good health. The CDR3 loop reads CASSYLRDRNQPQHF. The CDR3 coding sequence is TGTGCCAGCAGCTATCTCCGGGACCGCAATCAGCCCCAGCATTTT.